This TCR beta chain was captured in a study of Ad26.COV2.S vaccination and SARS-CoV-2 variants. Trimming shortened V by 2 bases and J by 1 base, and 6 bases separated the two germline ends. The CDR3 loop spans 14 amino acids. The germline V gene has CDR1 MGHDK and CDR2 SYGVNS. Clones were sequenced by immunoSEQ multiplex PCR, and TCRdb holds only the in-frame ones, with some missing. The sample carries about 100,000 clones, roughly 80% recorded once. This specimen consisted of peripheral blood, obtained after recovery from COVID-19. This chain joins TRBV25-1 and TRBJ2-1; no firm D call. The sequence was collected from a human donor who had recovered from COVID-19. In nucleotides, the CDR3 is TGTGCCAGCAGTGAACTGGGATCCTACAATGAGCAGTTCTTC. Protein: CASSELGSYNEQFF.